These 5 T cell receptor beta chains originate from one sample sequenced in a study of T cells after yellow fever vaccination. TCRdb reprocessed the 5' RACE reads with MiXCR, giving one entry per CDR3 protein. The repertoire holds roughly 400,000 distinct CDR3 sequences, with around 20% as singletons. Here the sequenced sample was PBMCs, taken before the yellow fever booster vaccination. These receptors were taken from a man aged 18 to 30 who received the YFV17D yellow fever vaccine.

The rearrangement joins TRBV9 to TRBJ2-3; D is uncertain. Trimming stripped 0 bases from V and 0 bases from J, with 8 bases between. The CDR3 length is 15 residues. Germline V gives CDR1 SGDLS, CDR2 YYNGEE. CDR3 sequence (DNA): TGTGCCAGCAGCGTAGCGCCTAGAAGCACAGATACGCAGTATTTT. Its translation is CASSVAPRSTDTQYF.

This clonotype has a count of ten or more. The chain couples TRBV9 to TRBJ1-3; a possible D gene is TRBD1 (5 bases). Deletions cut 4 bases from V and 0 bases from J, with 17 bases between. The CDR3 contains 17 residues. Germline loops: CDR1 SGDLS, CDR2 YYNGEE. CDR3 sequence (DNA): TGTGCCAGCAGCCCTCGTGGGGCAGGACTCTCTGGAAACACCATATATTTT. It yields the protein CASSPRGAGLSGNTIYF.

In its sample, this clonotype was seen a few times. This rearrangement joins TRBV5-1 to TRBJ1-1; D is ambiguous. Germline loops: CDR1 SGHRS, CDR2 YFSETQ. This CDR3 contains 14 residues. V was shortened by 2 bases and J by 0 bases, with 8 bases between the two germline ends. CDR3 region: CASSLYSVNTEAFF. The CDR3, as DNA: TGCGCCAGCAGCTTATACTCAGTGAACACTGAAGCTTTCTTT.

This clonotype has just a few counts. This chain connects TRBV9 to TRBJ1-4; 7 positions match TRBD1. Germline loops: CDR1 SGDLS, CDR2 YYNGEE. V lost 0 bases to trimming and J lost 4 bases; unmatched junction nucleotides: 0. The CDR3 runs to 14 residues. The DNA of the CDR3 is TGTGCCAGCAGCGTAGGGGACAGTAATGAAAAACTGTTTTTT. Translation: CASSVGDSNEKLFF.

The chain employs TRBV15 and TRBJ2-3; 7 bases match TRBD2. The V segment lost 6 bases and the J segment 8 bases; nucleotides outside the gene matches: 11. This CDR3 contains 14 residues. Germline-derived CDR1 and CDR2 are LNHNV and YYDKDF (reference sequence). CDR3 bases: TGTGCCACCAGACCTAGCGGAGCAGTTGGTACGCAGTATTTT. It encodes CATRPSGAVGTQYF.